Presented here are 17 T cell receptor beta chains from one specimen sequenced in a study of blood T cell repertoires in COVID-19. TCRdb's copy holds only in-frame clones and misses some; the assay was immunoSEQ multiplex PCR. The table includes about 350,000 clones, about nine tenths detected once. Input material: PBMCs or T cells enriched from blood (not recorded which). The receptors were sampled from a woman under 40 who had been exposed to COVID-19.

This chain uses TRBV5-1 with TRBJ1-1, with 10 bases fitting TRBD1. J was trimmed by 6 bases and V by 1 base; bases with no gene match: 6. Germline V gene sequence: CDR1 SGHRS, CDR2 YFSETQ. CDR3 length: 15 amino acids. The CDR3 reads CASSLQGGQGAEAFF. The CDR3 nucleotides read TGCGCCAGCAGCTTGCAGGGAGGACAGGGGGCTGAAGCTTTCTTT.

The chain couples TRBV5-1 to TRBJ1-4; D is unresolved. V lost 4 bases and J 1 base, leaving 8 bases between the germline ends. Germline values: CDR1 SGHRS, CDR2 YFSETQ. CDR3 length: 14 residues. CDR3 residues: CASSPEGTNEKLFF. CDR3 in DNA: TGCGCCAGCAGCCCGGAGGGAACTAATGAAAAACTGTTTTTT. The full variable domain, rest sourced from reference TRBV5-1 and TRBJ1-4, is KAGVTQTPRYLIKTRGQQVTLSCSPISGHRSVSWYQQTPGQGLQFLFEYFSETQRNKGNFPGRFSGRQFSNSRSEMNVSTLELGDSALYLCASSPEGTNEKLFFGSGTQLSVL.

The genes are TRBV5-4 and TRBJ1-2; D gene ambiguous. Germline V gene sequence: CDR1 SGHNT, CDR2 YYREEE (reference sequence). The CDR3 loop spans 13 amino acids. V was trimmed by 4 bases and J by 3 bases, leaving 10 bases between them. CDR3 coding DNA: TGTGCCAGCAGCCCCCAACGCGACTATGGCTACACCTTC. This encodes CASSPQRDYGYTF.

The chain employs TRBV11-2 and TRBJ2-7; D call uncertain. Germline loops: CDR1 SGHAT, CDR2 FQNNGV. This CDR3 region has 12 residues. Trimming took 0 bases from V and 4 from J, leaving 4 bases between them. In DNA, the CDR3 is TGTGCCAGCAGCTTAGATAGTTACGAGCAGTACTTC. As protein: CASSLDSYEQYF.

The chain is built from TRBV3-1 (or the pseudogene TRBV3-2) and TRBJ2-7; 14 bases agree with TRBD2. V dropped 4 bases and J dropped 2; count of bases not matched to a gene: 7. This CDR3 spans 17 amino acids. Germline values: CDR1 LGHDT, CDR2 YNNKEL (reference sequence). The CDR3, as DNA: TGTGCCAGCAGCCCTCCAACGGGACTAGCGGGGGCCTACGAGCAGTACTTC. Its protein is CASSPPTGLAGAYEQYF.

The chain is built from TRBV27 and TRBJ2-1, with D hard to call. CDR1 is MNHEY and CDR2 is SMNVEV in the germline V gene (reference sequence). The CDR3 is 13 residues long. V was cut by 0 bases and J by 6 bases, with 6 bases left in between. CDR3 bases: TGTGCCAGCAGTTTATCCCGTTTCAATGAGCAGTTCTTC. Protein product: CASSLSRFNEQFF.

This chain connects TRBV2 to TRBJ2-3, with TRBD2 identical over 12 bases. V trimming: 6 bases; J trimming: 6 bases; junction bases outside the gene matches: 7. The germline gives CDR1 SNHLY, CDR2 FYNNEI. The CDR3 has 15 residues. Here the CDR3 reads CASRVLAGGRDTQYF. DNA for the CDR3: TGTGCCAGCAGGGTACTAGCGGGGGGCCGGGATACGCAGTATTTT.

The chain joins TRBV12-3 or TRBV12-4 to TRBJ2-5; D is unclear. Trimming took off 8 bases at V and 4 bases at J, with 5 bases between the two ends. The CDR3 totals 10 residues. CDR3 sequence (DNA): TGTGCCAGCTGCGGAGAGACCCAGTACTTC. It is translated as CASCGETQYF.

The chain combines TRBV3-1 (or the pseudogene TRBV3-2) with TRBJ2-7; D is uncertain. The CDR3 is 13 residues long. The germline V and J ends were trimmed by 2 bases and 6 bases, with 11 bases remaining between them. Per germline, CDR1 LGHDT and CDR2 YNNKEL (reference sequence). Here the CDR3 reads CASSQSLRVEQYF. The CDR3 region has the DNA TGTGCCAGCAGCCAATCACTTCGCGTCGAGCAGTACTTC.

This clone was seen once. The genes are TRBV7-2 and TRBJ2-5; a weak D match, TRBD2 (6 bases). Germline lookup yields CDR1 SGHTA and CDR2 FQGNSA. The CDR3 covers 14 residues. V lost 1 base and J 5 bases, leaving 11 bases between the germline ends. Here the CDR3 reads CASSLGSGGETQYF. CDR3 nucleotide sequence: TGTGCCAGCAGCTTAGGTAGTGGGGGGGAGACCCAGTACTTC.

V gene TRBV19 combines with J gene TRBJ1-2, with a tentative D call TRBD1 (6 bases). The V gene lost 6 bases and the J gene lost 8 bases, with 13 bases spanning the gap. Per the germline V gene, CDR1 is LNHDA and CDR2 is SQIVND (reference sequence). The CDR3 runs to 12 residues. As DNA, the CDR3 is TGTGCCAGTAGAGGGACACCAGGGGGCTACACCTTC. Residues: CASRGTPGGYTF.

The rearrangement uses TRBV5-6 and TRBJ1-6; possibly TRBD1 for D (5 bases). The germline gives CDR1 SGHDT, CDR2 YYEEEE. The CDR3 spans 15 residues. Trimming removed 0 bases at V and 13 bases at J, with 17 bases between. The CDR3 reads CASSLDVGLGSPLHF. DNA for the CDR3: TGTGCCAGCAGCTTGGATGTGGGACTGGGATCGCCCCTCCACTTT. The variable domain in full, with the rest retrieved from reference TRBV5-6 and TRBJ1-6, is DAGVTQSPTHLIKTRGQQVTLRCSPKSGHDTVSWYQQALGQGPQFIFQYYEEEERQRGNFPDRFSGHQFPNYSSELNVNALLLGDSALYLCASSLDVGLGSPLHFGNGTRLTVT.

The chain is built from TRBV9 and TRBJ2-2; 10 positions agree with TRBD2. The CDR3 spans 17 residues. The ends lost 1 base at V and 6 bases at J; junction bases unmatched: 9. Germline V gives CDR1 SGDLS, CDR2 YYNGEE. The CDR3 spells CASSVSWGLAGAGELFF. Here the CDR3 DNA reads TGTGCCAGCAGCGTATCGTGGGGGCTAGCGGGGGCCGGGGAGCTGTTTTTT.

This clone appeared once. This CDR3 is CASSLRNGDYGYTF. In DNA, the CDR3 is TGTGCCAGCAGCCTACGTAACGGAGACTATGGCTACACCTTC. The chain joins TRBV7-3 to TRBJ1-2; no clear D. Germline V CDR1 and CDR2: SGHTA, FQGTGA. The CDR3 has 14 amino acids. V gave up 5 bases and J gave up 3 bases, with 13 bases separating them.

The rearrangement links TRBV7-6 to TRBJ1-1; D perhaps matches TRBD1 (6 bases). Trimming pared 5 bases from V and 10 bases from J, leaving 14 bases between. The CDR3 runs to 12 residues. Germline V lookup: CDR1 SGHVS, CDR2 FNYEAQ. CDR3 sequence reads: CASSRGGGGAFF. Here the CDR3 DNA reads TGTGCCAGCAGCCGAGGGGGGGGCGGAGCTTTCTTT. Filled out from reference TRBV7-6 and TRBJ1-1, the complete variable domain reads GAGVSQSPRYKVTKRGQDVALRCDPISGHVSLYWYRQALGQGPEFLTYFNYEAQQDKSGLPNDRFSAERPEGSISTLTIQRTEQRDSAMYRCASSRGGGGAFFGQGTRLTVV.

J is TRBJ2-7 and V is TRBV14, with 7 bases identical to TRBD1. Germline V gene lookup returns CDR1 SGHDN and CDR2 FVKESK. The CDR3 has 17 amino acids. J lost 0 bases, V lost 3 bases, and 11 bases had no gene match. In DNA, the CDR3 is TGTGCCAGCAGCCATCGCCCCGGGACAGACCTCTCCTACGAGCAGTACTTC. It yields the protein CASSHRPGTDLSYEQYF.

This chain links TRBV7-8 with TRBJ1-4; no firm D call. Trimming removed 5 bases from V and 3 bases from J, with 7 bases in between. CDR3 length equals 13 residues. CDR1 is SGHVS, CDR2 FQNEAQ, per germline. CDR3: CASSILPNEKLFF. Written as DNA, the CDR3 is TGTGCCAGCAGCATCCTCCCTAATGAAAAACTGTTTTTT.